This entry lists 21 T cell receptor beta chains sequenced from one sample in a study of cytomegalovirus exposure and HLA in healthy donors. Only in-frame clones appear in the TCRdb table, and some are missing; sequencing was by immunoSEQ multiplex PCR. In the table there are about 140,000 clones, around 86% of which are singletons. Sequencing used PBMCs. The origin of the receptors is a man aged 18 to 35 in good health and CMV-seropositive.

Only one count was recorded for this clone. V usage is TRBV7-2 and J usage is TRBJ2-7, with D perhaps TRBD1 (5 bases). This CDR3 comprises 14 residues. V shed 5 bases and J shed 2 bases, with 13 bases lying between them. The germline gives CDR1 SGHTA, CDR2 FQGNSA. The chain's CDR3 is CASSEIAGPYEQYF. The CDR3 region has the DNA TGTGCCAGCAGCGAGATAGCAGGGCCCTACGAGCAGTACTTC.

V usage is TRBV7-2 and J usage is TRBJ2-7; D might be TRBD1 (5 bases). This CDR3 contains 15 residues. V was cut by 1 base and J by 2 bases, with 12 bases left in between. CDR1 SGHTA and CDR2 FQGNSA come from the germline V gene. CDR3 loop: CASSLGVQGPYEQYF. The CDR3 DNA reads as TGTGCCAGCAGCTTAGGCGTTCAGGGTCCCTACGAGCAGTACTTC.

This sequence joins TRBV10-2 and TRBJ1-6; TRBD1 matches at 7 bases. The trim removed 5 bases at V and 7 bases at J, leaving 11 bases unmatched. The CDR3 has 16 amino acids. Germline CDR1 and CDR2: WSHSY and SAAADI. The chain's CDR3 is CASSRSTGPENSPLHF. The CDR3 DNA sequence: TGCGCCAGCAGTCGATCGACAGGGCCTGAGAATTCACCCCTCCACTTT.

The J gene is TRBJ2-3, the V gene TRBV5-1; maybe TRBD1 (6 bases). Germline CDR1 and CDR2: SGHRS and YFSETQ. CDR3 size: 15 residues. V was trimmed by 5 bases and J by 6 bases, leaving 19 bases between them. CDR3 protein: CASSPKPGGPDTQYF. The CDR3 DNA sequence: TGCGCCAGCAGTCCAAAGCCTGGGGGCCCCGATACGCAGTATTTT.

The chain combines TRBV28 with TRBJ2-1; 14 bases align to TRBD2. The CDR3 runs to 18 residues. Per germline, CDR1 MDHEN and CDR2 SYDVKM. V was clipped by 4 bases and J by 5 bases; unmatched bases: 10. The CDR3 region has the DNA TGTGCCAGCAGTTCGGGACTAGCGGGGGCATACAGCCACAATGAGCAGTTCTTC. It translates to CASSSGLAGAYSHNEQFF.

The rearrangement links TRBV29-1 to TRBJ1-1; 7 bases align to TRBD1. The CDR3 length is 12 residues. Germline-derived CDR1 and CDR2 are SQVTM and ANQGSEA. After removal of 8 bases from V and 2 bases from J, the junction contained 5 bases not matched to a gene. This chain's CDR3 is CSTRDSNTEAFF. The CDR3 DNA is TGCAGCACAAGGGACAGTAACACTGAAGCTTTCTTT.

The J gene is TRBJ1-6, the V gene TRBV6-5; D gene uncertain. The V end lost 0 bases, the J end lost 10 bases, and 7 bases lay between the germline ends. CDR1 is MNHEY, CDR2 SVGAGI, per germline. The CDR3 extends over 13 amino acids. CDR3 in DNA: TGTGCCAGCAGTTACTCGCAGATATCACCCCTCCACTTT. As protein: CASSYSQISPLHF.

The chain joins TRBV5-1 to TRBJ2-5, with D perhaps matching TRBD2 (6 bases). Deletions cut 0 bases from V and 1 base from J, with 10 bases between. This CDR3 contains 15 residues. Germline CDR1 and CDR2: SGHRS and YFSETQ. As DNA, the CDR3 is TGCGCCAGCAGCTTGGCGGGGGTTGCCCAAGAGACCCAGTACTTC. It translates to CASSLAGVAQETQYF. The full variable domain, in which reference TRBV5-1 and TRBJ2-5 provide the parts outside the CDR3, is KAGVTQTPRYLIKTRGQQVTLSCSPISGHRSVSWYQQTPGQGLQFLFEYFSETQRNKGNFPGRFSGRQFSNSRSEMNVSTLELGDSALYLCASSLAGVAQETQYFGPGTRLLVL.

This clone was counted between two and nine times. CDR3 amino acids: CSVEITGFGGGYTF. CDR3 DNA sequence: TGCAGCGTTGAAATAACGGGCTTTGGAGGCGGCTACACCTTC. The chain is built from TRBV29-1 and TRBJ1-2; D is undetermined. The ends were cut back, 2 bases at V and 8 bases at J, with 18 bases in the middle. This CDR3 has 14 residues. The germline V gene has CDR1 SQVTM and CDR2 ANQGSEA.

The chain carries TRBV14 and TRBJ1-3; TRBD1 might be the D (5 bases). Germline CDR1 SGHDN, CDR2 FVKESK. This CDR3 spans 14 amino acids. Trimming stripped 4 bases from V and 1 base from J, with 8 bases between. The CDR3 nucleotides are TGTGCCAGCAGCCCGACAGTTTCTGGAAACACCATATATTTT. Encoded protein: CASSPTVSGNTIYF.

The V gene is TRBV18, the J gene TRBJ1-1; 7 bases line up with TRBD1. In germline, CDR1 is KGHSH, CDR2 LQKENI. V shed 3 bases and J 1 base; nucleotides not matched to a gene: 5. The CDR3 length is 15 residues. The CDR3 nucleotides are TGTGCCAGCTCACCCTTGGGACAGAGGAACACTGAAGCTTTCTTT. This encodes CASSPLGQRNTEAFF.

This CDR3 is CASSYRIYGYTF. CDR3 nucleotide sequence: TGTGCCAGCAGCTACAGGATCTATGGCTACACCTTC. The genes are TRBV5-8 and TRBJ1-2; weak D call: TRBD1 (5 bases). The germline CDR1 and CDR2 sequences are SGHTS and YDEGEE. V lost 3 bases to trimming and J lost 4 bases, with 7 bases between them. CDR3 length: 12 residues.

This sequence joins TRBV29-1 and TRBJ2-1, with 8 bases identical to TRBD1. The ends lost 4 bases at V and 7 bases at J; junction bases unmatched: 18. There are 17 residues in the CDR3. Germline CDR1 SQVTM, CDR2 ANQGSEA. For the CDR3, the DNA is TGCAGCGTTGGAAGGGTCTGGGGGCAGGGGGCTTGGAATGAGCAGTTCTTC. Amino acid sequence: CSVGRVWGQGAWNEQFF.

V is TRBV5-4 and J is TRBJ2-1, with 10 bases identical to TRBD2. The J segment lost 0 bases and the V segment lost 1 base, leaving 13 bases of the junction unmatched. CDR1 is SGHNT and CDR2 is YYREEE in the germline V gene (reference sequence). The CDR3 loop spans 20 amino acids. The CDR3 protein is CASSLWTSGPAPSSYNEQFF. The CDR3 DNA reads as TGTGCCAGCAGCTTGTGGACTAGCGGTCCCGCCCCATCCTCCTACAATGAGCAGTTCTTC.

The chain employs TRBV11-1 and TRBJ2-1; D might be TRBD2 (5 bases). Germline V gene lookup returns CDR1 SGHAT and CDR2 FQDESV (reference sequence). V was trimmed by 5 bases and J by 7 bases, leaving 21 bases between them. This CDR3 has 16 residues. Written as DNA, the CDR3 is TGTGCCAGCAGCCGTAGCTCTGGGCGGGTGTGGAATGAGCAGTTCTTC. Protein sequence: CASSRSSGRVWNEQFF. Looking up the rest from reference TRBV11-1 and TRBJ2-1 gives the full variable domain: EAEVAQSPRYKITEKSQAVAFWCDPISGHATLYWYRQILGQGPELLVQFQDESVVDDSQLPKDRFSAERLKGVDSTLKIQPAELGDSAMYLCASSRSSGRVWNEQFFGPGTRLTVL.

This sequence joins TRBV30 and TRBJ2-1; maybe TRBD1 (6 bases). The V and J ends lost 5 bases and 0 bases respectively, with 20 bases between them. This CDR3 comprises 17 residues. CDR1 GTSNPN and CDR2 SVGIG come from the germline V gene (reference sequence). The CDR3 DNA is TGTGCCTGGCGAGGACGATGGGGGCGTAGCTCCTACAATGAGCAGTTCTTC. It codes for CAWRGRWGRSSYNEQFF. The variable domain in full, completed from reference TRBV30 and TRBJ2-1, reads SQTIHQWPATLVQPVGSPLSLECTVEGTSNPNLYWYRQAAGRGLQLLFYSVGIGQISSEVPQNLSASRPQDRQFILSSKKLLLSDSGFYLCAWRGRWGRSSYNEQFFGPGTRLTVL.

This chain joins TRBV25-1 and TRBJ2-2; 7 positions agree with TRBD1. Germline trimming cut 2 bases from V and 1 base from J; bases unmatched to any gene: 4. Germline V gene lookup returns CDR1 MGHDK and CDR2 SYGVNS. CDR3 size: 16 residues. The CDR3, as DNA: TGTGCCAGCAGTGAACCCAGGACAGGGAACACCGGGGAGCTGTTTTTT. Translated: CASSEPRTGNTGELFF.

The genes are TRBV27 and TRBJ2-7; maybe TRBD1 (6 bases). The germline CDR1 and CDR2 sequences are MNHEY and SMNVEV (reference sequence). The CDR3 loop spans 13 amino acids. Trimming removed 8 bases from V and 0 bases from J, with 11 bases in between. CDR3 DNA: TGTGCCAGCTCCAGGGGACCCTCCTACGAGCAGTACTTC. The encoded protein is CASSRGPSYEQYF.

The chain joins TRBV11-2 to TRBJ2-1; maybe TRBD1 (6 bases). Germline values: CDR1 SGHAT, CDR2 FQNNGV. The CDR3 totals 15 residues. V was pared by 1 base and J by 3 bases, with 10 bases between. CDR3 in DNA: TGTGCCAGCAGCTTAGGGCAGGGGAACTACAATGAGCAGTTCTTC. This translates into CASSLGQGNYNEQFF.

The J gene is TRBJ1-2, the V gene TRBV5-8; D uncertain. Trimming took 1 base from V and 7 from J, leaving 5 bases between them. The CDR3 is 11 residues long. Germline lookup yields CDR1 SGHTS and CDR2 YDEGEE. The CDR3 DNA sequence: TGTGCCAGCAGCTTGTTTCTTGGCTACACCTTC. Protein: CASSLFLGYTF.

CDR3 residues: CASSFPGRVNEQFF. Written as DNA, the CDR3 is TGTGCCAGCAGCTTCCCCGGCAGGGTGAATGAGCAGTTCTTC. The genes are TRBV5-4 and TRBJ2-1; the D gene is possibly TRBD1 (5 bases). Between the trimmed V and J ends, which lost 2 bases and 7 bases, there was a span of 13 bases. There are 14 residues in the CDR3. Germline-derived CDR1 and CDR2 are SGHNT and YYREEE (reference sequence).